This T cell receptor (beta chain) was retrieved from a study of T cell responses to AZD1222 COVID-19 vaccine. A remark on this clone: The target antigen is unknown.

TCRdb keeps only in-frame clones here, not all; method: immunoSEQ multiplex PCR. The table includes 100,000 to 150,000 clones, about 90% detected once. Study observations and caveats: Donors, mostly white British, included more females; clonal diversity was possibly underestimated. Baseline testing showed seropositivity in only a handful of AZD1222 recipients. CD4 TCRs associated with vaccination spanned spike, dominating at 160-218 and 743-854.

Per germline, CDR1 GTSNPN and CDR2 SVGIG (reference sequence). Losses at the gene ends were 4 bases for V and 4 bases for J; bases not matched to a gene: 8. The CDR3 spans 15 residues. This sequence was found in an adult in good health. The source was peripheral blood, collected on day 0 of AZD1222 vaccination. The V gene is TRBV30, the J gene TRBJ1-4, with 8 bases aligning to TRBD1. The CDR3, as DNA: TGTGCCTGGAATGAGAAGACAGGGGTTAATGAAAAACTGTTTTTT. This codes for CAWNEKTGVNEKLFF.